This T cell receptor beta chain was recorded in a study of blood T cells in healthy people across ages. In the study overall: With template switching, about one barcoded beta molecule was captured per two T cells.

Donation came from healthy Caucasian individuals in Russia who were aged about 6 to 90. This clonotype was counted between two and nine times. V lost 7 bases to trimming and J lost 4 bases, with 22 bases between them. CDR3 length equals 16 residues. The germline V gene encodes CDR1 KGHSY and CDR2 FQNENV. Using a J-beta primer mix together with a sample-barcoded 5' primer, a second PCR was run for roughly 7 to 11 cycles. One entry per CDR3 protein, called by TCRdb with MiXCR from the 5' RACE reads. The repertoire includes around 700,000 distinct CDR3 sequences, 20% to 30% of them detected once, and 9.4% sits in the top ten. This same sample was also part of a study on T cells of mothers and their children. From that paper: Each mother gave over 9.5 million TCR beta CDR3 reads; each child, around 2.8 million. The effect of thymic selection on TCR recombination output is similar between related and unrelated pairs.

The material sequenced was blood. The receptor comes from a boy aged 5-17 years in good health. The V and J genes are TRBV16 and TRBJ1-2, with D perhaps matching TRBD1 (6 bases). As DNA, the CDR3 is TGTGCCAGCACCTCCTCCCCCGGGGCAGGGGTCTATGGCTACACCTTC. Translated: CASTSSPGAGVYGYTF. The variable domain in full, with the rest retrieved from reference TRBV16 and TRBJ1-2, is GEEVAQTPKHLVRGEGQKAKLYCAPIKGHSYVFWYQQVLKNEFKFLISFQNENVFDETGMPKERFSAKCLPNSPCSLEIQATKLEDSAVYFCASTSSPGAGVYGYTFGSGTRLTVV.